This T cell receptor beta chain emerged from a study of blood T cell repertoires in COVID-19. Looking at the study overall: Whether acute or convalescent, the COVID-19 samples came from the United States, Italy and Spain.

Original processing notes: Estimates of nucleated cell counts were drawn from the amplification of reference gene primers. Assay used: immunoSEQ multiplex PCR; TCRdb lists only in-frame clones, some missing. Clonal size and the V and J genes are those of that table, whereas D and trimming came from the DNA. The sample includes hundreds of thousands of clones, more than 80% of them seen just once. Seattle patients were enrolled while actively infected and followed longitudinally. The germline gives CDR1 SGHTA, CDR2 FQGTGA. Trimming at V came to 4 bases and at J to 5 bases, leaving 2 bases not matched to a gene. There are 15 residues in the CDR3.

The specimen sequenced was peripheral blood. This chain links TRBV7-3 with TRBJ2-1, with 13 bases that match TRBD2. The origin of this receptor is a woman in her twenties or thirties with COVID-19, enrolled during active disease. For the CDR3, the DNA is TGTGCCAGCAGCTCGACTAGCGGGGGGAACAATGAGCAGTTCTTC. This codes for CASSSTSGGNNEQFF.